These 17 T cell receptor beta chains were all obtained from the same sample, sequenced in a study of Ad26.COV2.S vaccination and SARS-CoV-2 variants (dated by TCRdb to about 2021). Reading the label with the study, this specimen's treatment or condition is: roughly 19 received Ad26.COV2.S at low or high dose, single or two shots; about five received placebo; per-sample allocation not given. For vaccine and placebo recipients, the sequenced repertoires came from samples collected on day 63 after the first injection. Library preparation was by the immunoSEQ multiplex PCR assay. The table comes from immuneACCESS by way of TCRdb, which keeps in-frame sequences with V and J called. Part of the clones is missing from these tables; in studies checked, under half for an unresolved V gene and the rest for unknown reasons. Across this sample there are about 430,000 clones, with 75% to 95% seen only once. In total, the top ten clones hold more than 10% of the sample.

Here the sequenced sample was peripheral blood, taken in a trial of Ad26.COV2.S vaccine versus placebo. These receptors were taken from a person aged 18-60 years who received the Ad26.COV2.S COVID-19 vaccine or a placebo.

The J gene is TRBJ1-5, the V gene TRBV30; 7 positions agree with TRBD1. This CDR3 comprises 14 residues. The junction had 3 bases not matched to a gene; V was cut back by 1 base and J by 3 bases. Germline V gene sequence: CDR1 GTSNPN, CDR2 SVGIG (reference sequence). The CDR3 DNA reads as TGTGCCTGGAGTGGGGACAGCCTCAATCAGCCCCAGCATTTT. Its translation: CAWSGDSLNQPQHF.

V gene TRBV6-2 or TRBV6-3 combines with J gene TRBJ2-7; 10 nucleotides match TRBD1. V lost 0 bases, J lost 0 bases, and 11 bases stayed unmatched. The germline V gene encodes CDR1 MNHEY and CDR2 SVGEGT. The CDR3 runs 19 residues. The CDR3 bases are TGTGCCAGCAGTTACTCCATCGGACAGGGGGTTTTCCCCTCCTACGAGCAGTACTTC. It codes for CASSYSIGQGVFPSYEQYF.

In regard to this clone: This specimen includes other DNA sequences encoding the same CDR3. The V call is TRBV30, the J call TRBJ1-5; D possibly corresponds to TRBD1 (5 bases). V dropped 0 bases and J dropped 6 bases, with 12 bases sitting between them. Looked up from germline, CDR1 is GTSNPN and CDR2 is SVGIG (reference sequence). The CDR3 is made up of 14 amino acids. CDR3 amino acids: CAWSVLGGGQPQHF. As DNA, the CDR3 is TGTGCCTGGAGTGTACTGGGGGGGGGTCAGCCCCAGCATTTT.

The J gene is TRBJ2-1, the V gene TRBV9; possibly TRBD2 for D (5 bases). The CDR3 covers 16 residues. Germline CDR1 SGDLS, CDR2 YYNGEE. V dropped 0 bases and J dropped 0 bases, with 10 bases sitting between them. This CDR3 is CASSVVSASSYNEQFF. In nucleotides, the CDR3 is TGTGCCAGCAGCGTAGTTAGCGCGAGCTCCTACAATGAGCAGTTCTTC.

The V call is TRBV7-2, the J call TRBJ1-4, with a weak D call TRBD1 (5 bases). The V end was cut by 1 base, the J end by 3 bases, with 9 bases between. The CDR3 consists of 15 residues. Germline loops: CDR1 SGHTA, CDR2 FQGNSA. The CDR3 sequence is CASSLDRGPNEKLFF. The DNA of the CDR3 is TGTGCCAGCAGCTTAGATCGGGGACCTAATGAAAAACTGTTTTTT.

The CDR3 protein is CASSLVSGRASETQYF. DNA for the CDR3: TGTGCCAGCAGCTTAGTTAGCGGGAGGGCCAGTGAGACCCAGTACTTC. The V gene is TRBV7-9, the J gene TRBJ2-5; 11 bases map to TRBD2. The CDR3 sequence is 16 residues long. Per germline, CDR1 SEHNR and CDR2 FQNEAQ (reference sequence). The V segment lost 1 base and the J segment 5 bases; nucleotides outside the gene matches: 6.

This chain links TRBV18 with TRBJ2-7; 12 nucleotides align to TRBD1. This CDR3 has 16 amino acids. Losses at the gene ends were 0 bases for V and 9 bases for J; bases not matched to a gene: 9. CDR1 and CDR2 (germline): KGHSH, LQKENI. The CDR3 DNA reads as TGTGCCAGCTCACCACCGGGCGCCGGGACAGGGGGCGGGCAGTACTTC. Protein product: CASSPPGAGTGGGQYF.

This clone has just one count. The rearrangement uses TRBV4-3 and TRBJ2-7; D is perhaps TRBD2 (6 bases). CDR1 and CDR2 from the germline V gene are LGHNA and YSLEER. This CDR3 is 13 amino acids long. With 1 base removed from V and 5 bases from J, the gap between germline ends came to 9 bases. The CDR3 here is CASSQVGGDEQYF. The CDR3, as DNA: TGCGCCAGCAGCCAAGTTGGCGGGGACGAGCAGTACTTC.

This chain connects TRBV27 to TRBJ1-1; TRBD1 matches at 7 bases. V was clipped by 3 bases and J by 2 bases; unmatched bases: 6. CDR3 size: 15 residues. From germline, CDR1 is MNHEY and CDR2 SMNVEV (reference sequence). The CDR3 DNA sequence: TGTGCCAGCAGTTTCTCACAGGGGACCAACACTGAAGCTTTCTTT. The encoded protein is CASSFSQGTNTEAFF.

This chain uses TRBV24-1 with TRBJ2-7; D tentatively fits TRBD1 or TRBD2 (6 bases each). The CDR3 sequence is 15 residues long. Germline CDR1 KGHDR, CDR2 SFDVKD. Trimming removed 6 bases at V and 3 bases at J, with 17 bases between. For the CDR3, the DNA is TGTGCCACCAGTCCTTCGGGGGCCAGGGGCTACGAGCAGTACTTC. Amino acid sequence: CATSPSGARGYEQYF.

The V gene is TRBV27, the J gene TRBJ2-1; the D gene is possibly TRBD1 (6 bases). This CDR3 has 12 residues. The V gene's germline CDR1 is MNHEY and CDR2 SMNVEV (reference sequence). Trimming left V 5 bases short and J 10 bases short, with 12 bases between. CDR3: CASSTGTTEQFF. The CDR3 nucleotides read TGTGCCAGCAGTACCGGGACAACGGAGCAGTTCTTC.

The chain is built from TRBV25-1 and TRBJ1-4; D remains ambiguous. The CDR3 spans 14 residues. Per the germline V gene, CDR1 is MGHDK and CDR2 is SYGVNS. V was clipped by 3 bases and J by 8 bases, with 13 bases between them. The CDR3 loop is CASSEPTTDEKLFF. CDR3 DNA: TGTGCCAGCAGTGAGCCTACTACAGACGAAAAACTGTTTTTT.

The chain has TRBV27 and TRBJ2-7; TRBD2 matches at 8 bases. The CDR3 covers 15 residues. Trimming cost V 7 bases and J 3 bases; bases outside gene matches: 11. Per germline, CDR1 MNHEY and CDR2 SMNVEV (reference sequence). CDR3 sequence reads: CASKDGGLGGYEQYF. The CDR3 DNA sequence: TGTGCCAGCAAGGACGGGGGACTAGGAGGCTACGAGCAGTACTTC.

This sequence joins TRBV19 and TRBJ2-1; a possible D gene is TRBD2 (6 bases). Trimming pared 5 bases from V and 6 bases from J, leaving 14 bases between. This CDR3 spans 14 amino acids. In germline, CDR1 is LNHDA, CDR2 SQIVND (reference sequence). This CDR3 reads CASSAGRSGNEQFF. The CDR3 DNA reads TGTGCCAGTAGTGCGGGGAGAAGCGGCAATGAGCAGTTCTTC. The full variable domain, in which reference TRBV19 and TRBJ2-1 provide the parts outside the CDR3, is DGGITQSPKYLFRKEGQNVTLSCEQNLNHDAMYWYRQDPGQGLRLIYYSQIVNDFQKGDIAEGYSVSREKKESFPLTVTSAQKNPTAFYLCASSAGRSGNEQFFGPGTRLTVL.

The CDR3 reads CASSPPFSSYEQYF. The CDR3 region has the DNA TGTGCCAGCAGTCCCCCTTTCAGCTCCTACGAGCAGTACTTC. The chain joins TRBV6-2 or TRBV6-3 to TRBJ2-7; D unresolved. The V and J ends lost 5 bases and 0 bases respectively, with 11 bases between them. The V gene's germline CDR1 is MNHEY and CDR2 SVGEGT. This CDR3 is 14 amino acids long.

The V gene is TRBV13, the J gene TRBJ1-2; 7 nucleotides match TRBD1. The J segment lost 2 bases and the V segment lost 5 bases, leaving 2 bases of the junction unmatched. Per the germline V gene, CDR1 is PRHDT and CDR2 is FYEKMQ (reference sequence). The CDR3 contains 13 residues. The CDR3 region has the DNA TGTGCCAGCAGCCTGACAGGGAACTATGGCTACACCTTC. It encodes CASSLTGNYGYTF.

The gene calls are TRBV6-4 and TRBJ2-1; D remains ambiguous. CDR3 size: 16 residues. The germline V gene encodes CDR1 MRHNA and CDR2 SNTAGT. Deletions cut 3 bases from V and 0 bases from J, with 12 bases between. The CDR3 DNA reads TGTGCCAGCAGTGAAAGTGCGGCCGTCTCCTACAATGAGCAGTTCTTC. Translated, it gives CASSESAAVSYNEQFF.